The 31 T cell receptor beta chains in this list originate from one sample, sequenced in a study of T cell responses to AZD1222 COVID-19 vaccine. Generated by immunoSEQ multiplex PCR, the TCRdb table keeps only in-frame clones and is missing some. Of more than 80,000 clones listed, 80% to 90% are singletons. The sample in question was peripheral blood, obtained 28 days after the second AZD1222 dose. These receptors were obtained from an adult who received the AZD1222 COVID-19 vaccine.

The rearrangement joins TRBV19 to TRBJ1-2; possible D gene TRBD1, 5 bases. The CDR3 contains 15 residues. Trimming took off 3 bases at V and 5 bases at J, with 16 bases between the two ends. Looked up from germline, CDR1 is LNHDA and CDR2 is SQIVND (reference sequence). CDR3 residues: CASSMRDGGRYGYTF. The CDR3 DNA sequence: TGTGCCAGTAGTATGAGGGACGGGGGGAGGTATGGCTACACCTTC.

J is TRBJ1-1 and V is TRBV5-1, with D uncertain. The V end was cut by 5 bases, the J end by 1 base, with 18 bases between. The CDR3 extends over 16 amino acids. Germline CDR1 SGHRS, CDR2 YFSETQ. The CDR3 is CASRLSIGSTNTEAFF. For the CDR3, the DNA is TGCGCCAGCAGATTATCGATCGGATCAACGAACACTGAAGCTTTCTTT.

The rearrangement uses TRBV5-8 and TRBJ1-1, with D possibly being TRBD1 (5 bases). The CDR3 consists of 14 residues. V dropped 4 bases and J dropped 5 bases, with 15 bases sitting between them. Per the germline V gene, CDR1 is SGHTS and CDR2 is YDEGEE. CDR3 sequence (DNA): TGTGCCAGCAGCGCGACGTGGGGCGGGACTGAAGCTTTCTTT. As protein: CASSATWGGTEAFF.

V is TRBV6-1 and J is TRBJ1-1, with TRBD1 as a possible D gene (6 bases). V gave up 3 bases and J gave up 0 bases, with 8 bases separating them. The CDR3 runs 14 residues. CDR1 is MNHNS, CDR2 SASEGT, per germline. The CDR3 bases are TGTGCCAGCAGTGACGGGGGCGTGAACACTGAAGCTTTCTTT. Protein: CASSDGGVNTEAFF.

The genes are TRBV7-8 and TRBJ2-5; D may be TRBD1 or TRBD2 (5 bases each). This CDR3 is built from 13 residues. Trimming removed 10 bases from V and 5 bases from J, with 17 bases in between. Germline V gives CDR1 SGHVS, CDR2 FQNEAQ. CDR3 sequence: CATNRGLRETQYF. In DNA form, the CDR3 reads TGTGCCACAAACCGGGGCCTACGGGAGACCCAGTACTTC.

This chain uses TRBV2 with TRBJ1-5; D unresolved. This CDR3 has 11 residues. The germline V gene has CDR1 SNHLY and CDR2 FYNNEI. The V gene lost 5 bases and the J gene lost 6 bases, with 5 bases spanning the gap. The DNA for the CDR3 is TGTGCCAGCAGTTTAACTCAGCCCCAGCATTTT. Translation gives CASSLTQPQHF.

The V call is TRBV4-2, the J call TRBJ1-1; D remains ambiguous. This CDR3 has 15 residues. With 0 bases removed from V and 1 base from J, the gap between germline ends came to 9 bases. Germline-derived CDR1 and CDR2 are LGHNA and YNFKEQ. The CDR3 DNA is TGTGCCAGCAGCCAAGAGGGAGTAGGGAACACTGAAGCTTTCTTT. This codes for CASSQEGVGNTEAFF.

The rearrangement links TRBV10-3 to TRBJ1-5; D call uncertain. Trimming pared 7 bases from V and 3 bases from J, leaving 10 bases between. The CDR3 runs to 13 residues. Germline-derived CDR1 and CDR2 are ENHRY and SYGVKD. The CDR3 reads CAITEATNQPQHF. CDR3 nucleotide sequence: TGTGCCATCACCGAGGCGACCAATCAGCCCCAGCATTTT.

V and J are TRBV18 and TRBJ1-5, with D tentatively TRBD1 (5 bases). V was trimmed by 3 bases and J by 6 bases, leaving 12 bases between them. CDR1 and CDR2 from the germline V gene are KGHSH and LQKENI. The CDR3 spans 14 residues. The CDR3 sequence is CASSPGGGSQPQHF. CDR3 bases: TGTGCCAGCTCACCCGGGGGGGGGAGTCAGCCCCAGCATTTT.

The V gene is TRBV3-1 (or the pseudogene TRBV3-2), the J gene TRBJ1-4; D perhaps matches TRBD1 (6 bases). The V gene's germline CDR1 is LGHDT and CDR2 YNNKEL (reference sequence). V lost 6 bases and J lost 7, with 15 bases in between. The CDR3 is 14 amino acids. The CDR3 region is CASSGGAGGEKLFF. CDR3 bases: TGTGCCAGCAGTGGGGGGGCAGGCGGTGAAAAACTGTTTTTT.

The chain couples TRBV24-1 to TRBJ2-2, with 7 bases fitting TRBD1. Germline lookup yields CDR1 KGHDR and CDR2 SFDVKD. The trim removed 3 bases at V and 6 bases at J, leaving 3 bases unmatched. The CDR3 is made up of 14 amino acids. CDR3 in DNA: TGTGCCACCAGTGATGGAGGACAGGCCGGGGAGCTGTTTTTT. Its protein product is CATSDGGQAGELFF.

J is TRBJ2-1 and V is TRBV7-6; 11 bases line up with TRBD2. Trimming at V came to 3 bases and at J to 4 bases, leaving 11 bases not matched to a gene. The CDR3 consists of 18 residues. The V gene's germline CDR1 is SGHVS and CDR2 FNYEAQ. The CDR3 is CASSLIALAGELYNEQFF. CDR3 bases: TGTGCCAGCAGCTTGATCGCACTAGCGGGAGAGCTTTACAATGAGCAGTTCTTC.

The V call is TRBV4-2, the J call TRBJ2-7, with D possibly matching TRBD1 (6 bases). Germline V gene lookup returns CDR1 LGHNA and CDR2 YNFKEQ. Trimming took off 3 bases at V and 0 bases at J, with 9 bases between the two ends. The CDR3 is 14 amino acids. The CDR3 here is CASSHRTVSYEQYV. CDR3 nucleotide sequence: TGTGCCAGCAGCCACCGGACAGTCTCCTACGAGCAGTACGTC.

The V gene is TRBV7-6, the J gene TRBJ1-4; TRBD1 is a possible D gene (6 bases). The CDR3 covers 15 residues. The V end lost 4 bases, the J end lost 0 bases, and 9 bases lay between the germline ends. Germline CDR1 SGHVS, CDR2 FNYEAQ. The CDR3 is CASSSTGPTNEKLFF. CDR3 bases: TGTGCCAGCAGCTCGACAGGTCCAACTAATGAAAAACTGTTTTTT.

The rearrangement links TRBV4-1 to TRBJ1-2; D is unclear. This CDR3 is 14 amino acids long. Germline-derived CDR1 and CDR2 are MGHRA and YSYEKL. Trimming shortened V by 0 bases and J by 8 bases, and 13 bases separated the two germline ends. The CDR3 DNA sequence: TGCGCCAGCAGCCAAGATCAGGCAGATTTCGGCTACACCTTC. It specifies CASSQDQADFGYTF.

This clone was seen only a few times. The chain couples TRBV19 to TRBJ1-1; no clear D gene. The CDR3 extends over 13 amino acids. Germline assignment: CDR1 LNHDA and CDR2 SQIVND (reference sequence). V gave up 1 base and J gave up 1 base, with 4 bases separating them. The CDR3 here is CASSIGGNTEAFF. The CDR3 coding sequence is TGTGCCAGTAGTATAGGGGGGAACACTGAAGCTTTCTTT. Full variable domain (remainder filled in from reference TRBV19 and TRBJ1-1): DGGITQSPKYLFRKEGQNVTLSCEQNLNHDAMYWYRQDPGQGLRLIYYSQIVNDFQKGDIAEGYSVSREKKESFPLTVTSAQKNPTAFYLCASSIGGNTEAFFGQGTRLTVV.

The chain joins TRBV4-3 to TRBJ1-1; maybe TRBD1 (6 bases). Germline V gene sequence: CDR1 LGHNA, CDR2 YSLEER. CDR3 length: 12 amino acids. Trimming shortened V by 1 base and J by 10 bases, and 10 bases separated the two germline ends. CDR3 nucleotide sequence: TGCGCCAGCAGCCAAGGGGGGCTGAGAGCTTTCTTT. This sequence encodes CASSQGGLRAFF.

This clone was seen a few times. This rearrangement joins TRBV7-9 to TRBJ2-3; tentatively, D is TRBD2 (6 bases). The CDR3 loop spans 16 amino acids. Trimming shortened V by 5 bases and J by 1 base, and 16 bases separated the two germline ends. CDR1 SEHNR and CDR2 FQNEAQ come from the germline V gene (reference sequence). This CDR3 is CASSPRRWGGTDTQYF. As DNA, the CDR3 is TGTGCCAGCAGCCCCCGCCGATGGGGGGGCACAGATACGCAGTATTTT.

The chain links TRBV11-2 to TRBJ1-1; D is undetermined. The CDR3 is made up of 13 amino acids. The germline V and J ends were trimmed by 3 bases and 1 base, with 6 bases remaining between them. CDR1 and CDR2 from the germline V gene are SGHAT and FQNNGV. The CDR3 reads CASSLRENTEAFF. CDR3 nucleotide sequence: TGTGCCAGCAGCTTGAGGGAGAACACTGAAGCTTTCTTT.

The rearrangement uses TRBV18 and TRBJ2-1; D possibly matches TRBD1 or TRBD2 (5 bases each). With 4 bases removed from V and 8 bases from J, the gap between germline ends came to 9 bases. Germline values: CDR1 KGHSH, CDR2 LQKENI. The CDR3 consists of 12 residues. For the CDR3, the DNA is TGTGCCAGCTCACGTCGGGGCGATGAGCAGTTCTTC. This translates into CASSRRGDEQFF. Full variable domain (missing parts from reference TRBV18 and TRBJ2-1): NAGVMQNPRHLVRRRGQEARLRCSPMKGHSHVYWYRQLPEEGLKFMVYLQKENIIDESGMPKERFSAEFPKEGPSILRIQQVVRGDSAAYFCASSRRGDEQFFGPGTRLTVL.

This chain links TRBV5-1 with TRBJ2-5; unclear D gene. The V and J ends lost 0 bases and 1 base respectively, with 16 bases between them. The CDR3 sequence is 17 residues long. Per germline, CDR1 SGHRS and CDR2 YFSETQ. CDR3 DNA: TGCGCCAGCAGCTTGGCGGGTGGTAGGCAGGTCCAAGAGACCCAGTACTTC. This translates into CASSLAGGRQVQETQYF.

The chain combines TRBV12-5 with TRBJ1-6; D is undetermined. This CDR3 has 14 residues. V was trimmed by 4 bases and J by 7 bases, leaving 11 bases between them. In germline, CDR1 is LGHNT, CDR2 FRNRAP. The CDR3 DNA is TGTGCTAGTGGTTCCCAGGACGGGAATTCACCCCTCCACTTT. It yields the protein CASGSQDGNSPLHF. Using reference TRBV12-5 and TRBJ1-6 for the parts outside the CDR3, the full variable domain is DARVTQTPRHKVTEMGQEVTMRCQPILGHNTVFWYRQTMMQGLELLAYFRNRAPLDDSGMPKDRFSAEMPDATLATLKIQPSEPRDSAVYFCASGSQDGNSPLHFGNGTRLTVT.

This chain links TRBV13 with TRBJ2-1; D is undetermined. The CDR3 has 12 residues. Trimming removed 3 bases at V and 6 bases at J, with 6 bases between. Germline V gene lookup returns CDR1 PRHDT and CDR2 FYEKMQ (reference sequence). CDR3: CASSFFPNEQFF. The CDR3 DNA is TGTGCCAGCAGCTTTTTCCCCAATGAGCAGTTCTTC.

The chain couples TRBV11-3 to TRBJ2-7; no clear D. Germline CDR1 reads SGHNT; CDR2 reads YENEEA. Between the trimmed V and J ends, which lost 2 bases and 13 bases, there was a span of 15 bases. This CDR3 has 12 amino acids. Here the CDR3 reads CASSLSQALIYF. CDR3 DNA sequence: TGTGCCAGCAGCTTATCCCAGGCCCTAATTTACTTC.

The DNA for the CDR3 is TGTGCCACCAGCAGAGATCTCTTAGGGCGACTCACTGAAGCTTTCTTT. Encoded protein: CATSRDLLGRLTEAFF. This chain uses TRBV15 with TRBJ1-1; D ambiguous. V was clipped by 0 bases and J by 4 bases, with 15 bases between them. CDR3 size: 16 residues. Looked up from germline, CDR1 is LNHNV and CDR2 is YYDKDF (reference sequence).

The genes are TRBV5-1 and TRBJ1-5, with D maybe TRBD1 (5 bases). Germline V gene data show CDR1 as SGHRS and CDR2 as YFSETQ. Trimming took off 4 bases at V and 0 bases at J, with 8 bases between the two ends. The CDR3 spans 14 residues. The CDR3 nucleotides read TGCGCCAGCAGCCCGGGGGATAGCAATCAGCCCCAGCATTTT. Amino acids: CASSPGDSNQPQHF.

This chain connects TRBV4-3 to TRBJ2-7, with D perhaps matching TRBD1 or TRBD2 (6 bases each). Looked up from germline, CDR1 is LGHNA and CDR2 is YSLEER. This CDR3 region has 19 residues. V lost 0 bases and J 5 bases, leaving 26 bases between the germline ends. CDR3 sequence: CASSQDYAESDRGLDEQYF. As DNA, the CDR3 is TGCGCCAGCAGCCAAGATTACGCAGAGAGCGACCGGGGGCTCGACGAGCAGTACTTC.

The chain employs TRBV23-1 and TRBJ2-2; D unclear. TRBV23-1 is reported as an ORF; its role is uncertain. CDR3 size: 13 residues. The germline V and J ends were trimmed by 6 bases and 12 bases, with 17 bases remaining between them. The CDR3 coding sequence is TGCGCCAGCAGCCCGAGTCGGGTTACTAAGCTGTTTTTT. As protein: CASSPSRVTKLFF.

The chain combines TRBV6-6 with TRBJ1-5, with 8 bases aligning to TRBD1. CDR1 is MNHNY, CDR2 SVGAGI, per germline (reference sequence). J gave up 0 bases and V 5 bases, and 12 bases lay outside the gene matches. The CDR3 length is 18 residues. CDR3 amino acids: CASSRWYRGENSNQPQHF. CDR3 in DNA: TGTGCCAGCAGTCGTTGGTACAGGGGGGAAAATAGCAATCAGCCCCAGCATTTT.

This clone was detected only a few times. The rearrangement links TRBV12-3 or TRBV12-4 to TRBJ1-1; 7 nucleotides align to TRBD1. The CDR3 loop spans 13 amino acids. The junction had 5 bases not matched to a gene; V was cut back by 6 bases and J by 4 bases. The CDR3: CASRRRDSTEAFF. CDR3 DNA: TGTGCCAGCAGGCGCCGGGACAGCACTGAAGCTTTCTTT.

This chain uses TRBV9 with TRBJ2-7; no reliable D call. V lost 0 bases and J 2 bases, leaving 9 bases between the germline ends. CDR1 SGDLS and CDR2 YYNGEE come from the germline V gene. The CDR3 contains 14 residues. The CDR3 spells CASSVDAATYEQYF. The CDR3 coding sequence is TGTGCCAGCAGCGTAGACGCGGCAACCTACGAGCAGTACTTC.